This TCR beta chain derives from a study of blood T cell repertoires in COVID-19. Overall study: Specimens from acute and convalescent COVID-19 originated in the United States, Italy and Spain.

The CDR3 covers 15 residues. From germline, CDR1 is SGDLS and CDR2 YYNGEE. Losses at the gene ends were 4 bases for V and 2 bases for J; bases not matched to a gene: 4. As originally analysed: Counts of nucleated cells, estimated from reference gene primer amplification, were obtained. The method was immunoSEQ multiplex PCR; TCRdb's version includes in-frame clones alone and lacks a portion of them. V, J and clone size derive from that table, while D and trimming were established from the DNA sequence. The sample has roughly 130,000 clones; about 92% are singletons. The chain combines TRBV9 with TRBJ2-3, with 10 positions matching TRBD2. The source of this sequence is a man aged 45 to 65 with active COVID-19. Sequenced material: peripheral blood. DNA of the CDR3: TGTGCCAGCAGCTTCGGACTAGCGGACACAGATACGCAGTATTTT. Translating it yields CASSFGLADTDTQYF.